This T cell receptor beta chain was profiled in a study of T cells in women clearing cervical HPV infection (dated by TCRdb to between 2017 and 2018). Some background on the complete study: The cases were some 27 women with histologically confirmed HPV16-related CIN3 or worse, and 2 of these cases were invasive cancers. Controls were approximately 25 women whose single incident HPV16 infection cleared within 12 months without precancer or cancer developing. Blood from cases was collected at the visit where the lesion was first found, while blood from controls was collected once the infection could no longer be detected. Among cases, blood sampling came a median of approximately 150 days after lesion detection, with an interquartile range of 90 to 200 days. Because only a few women had HLA typing data, the possibility that HLA type acted as a confounder could not be ruled out. The exploratory proof-of-principle case-control study was nested within the Guanacaste HPV Natural History Study in Costa Rica and compared TCR repertoires across cervical HPV16 outcomes. Cases were matched to controls by age within five years and by the year the sample was collected. Cases had a median age of around 34 years compared with more than 37 for controls, and baseline characteristics showed no significant differences between the groups. The parent cohort enrolled 10,049 women aged 18 or older in Guanacaste, Costa Rica, during about 1992 to 1994 and followed them for more than 6 years. Quality controls consisted of five blinded duplicates per group, for a total of 60 or so samples made up of 50 or so participants and about ten replicates. Paper-wide results and their limitations: Whether associations preceded infection or resulted from infection could not be shown with the cross-sectional design, and effector/memory subsets and HPV-specific T cells were not isolated. Significantly higher TCR repertoire richness was observed in CIN3+ cases than in controls across sequencing depths, whereas no difference in evenness was found. Because T-cell numbers per sample were unknown, differences in richness could reflect varying T-cell content rather than repertoire biology. Lower TRBV6-7 relative abundance was observed in cases than in controls (roughly 0.11% versus 0.16%; Bonferroni P = 0.0008). By combining richness with V gene abundances, random forest classifiers separated cases from controls with an estimated AUC of 0.75 to 0.9.

Every participant had a single incident cervical HPV16 infection, and prevalent HPV16 infections were excluded. Cervical HPV DNA was detected with MY09/MY11 PCR, and genotyping was done by dot-blot hybridization. Approximately 16 mL of heparinized blood were centrifuged, and the buffy coat was aliquoted, frozen at -30°C, then stored at -80°C. Genomic DNA was extracted from buffy coat specimens using QIAGEN kits. Regarding this clone: The specificity of this receptor is unknown. The read ends 3 residues shy of where the CDR3 ends; the end is completed using the germline J gene.

CDR1 and CDR2, per the germline V gene (reference sequence), are LNHDA and SQIVND. Germline trimming: 6 bases from V, 0 bases from J; junction bases outside gene matches: 4. From cysteine to phenylalanine, the CDR3 is 15 amino acids long. The DNA shown is the part of the CDR3 that was read: 36 bases, in frame from base 1. Using the immunoSEQ assay, multiplex PCR amplified TCR beta CDR3 regions from an average of approximately 1,200 ng of genomic DNA per sample. Primer bias was corrected in the assay by using a complete synthetic TCR repertoire to establish an amplification baseline. The amplicons were sequenced on the Illumina platform. The paper's processing steps were these. Error correction of the sequences involved clustering with frequency ratios plus a modified nearest-neighbor algorithm, after which the sequences were analyzed in the immunoSEQ Analyzer using IMGT gene definitions. At each rarefaction depth, TCR richness and evenness were averaged across 20 rarefaction repeats, and any sample with fewer sequences than the depth was left out. V, D and J gene relative abundances were compared between groups with Wilcoxon rank sum tests, applying FDR correction. In the blinded duplicates, the intraclass correlation was less than 97% for TCR richness and averaged 76.4% across fewer than 80 gene segments. TCRdb holds this immuneACCESS table with in-frame rearrangements only. Some clones are missing; in checked studies, unresolved V genes explain under half, and the rest has no known cause. That table supplies the V and J calls and clone size; D and trimming were determined from the DNA. Per the sample table, the count is about 26,000 clones. The ten largest account for approximately 12% of the sample.

Specimen: blood buffy coat. The sequence joins TRBV19 to TRBJ1-5, with 8 bases aligning to TRBD1. The sequence was collected from a woman aged 18-70 years with a cervical HPV16 infection that either progressed to CIN3+ or cleared (not recorded which). The DNA read from the CDR3 is TGTGCCAGTAGGAGGGGACAGGATAGCAATCAGCCC. Its protein reads: CASRRGQDSNQP. The whole CDR3 reads CASRRGQDSNQPQHF.